The 30 T cell receptor beta chains below come from one sample, sequenced in a study of T-cell memory formation after mild COVID-19 (dated by TCRdb to about 2021). Library preparation was by 5' RACE. The instrument given in TCRdb is Illumina NovaSeq 6000. Using fastp trimming at Q25 and MiXCR clonotype assembly, TCRdb reanalyzed the public sequencing data and kept in-frame beta chains. A single entry per CDR3 protein holds the most common genes and DNA from its merged rows. The sample profile shows roughly 250,000 distinct CDR3 sequences; 16% of them were found once. Around 20% of the sample belongs to the ten largest clones. The material sequenced was PBMCs or a T cell subset sorted from them (not recorded which). These receptors came from a man aged 18 to 29 who had mild COVID-19 (a few samples of this study predate the infection). The sample titles of this study are shuffled in the database, so cell type and time point are left out; the donor was told from shared clones.

V gene TRBV11-2 combines with J gene TRBJ2-5, with 8 bases lining up with TRBD2. This CDR3 has 17 amino acids. Looked up from germline, CDR1 is SGHAT and CDR2 is FQNNGV. With 3 bases clipped from V and 6 bases from J, the junction kept 15 bases outside the gene matches. CDR3 nucleotide sequence: TGTGCCAGCAGCTTTCCAGGAGGCGGGACTAGTATTAAGACCCAGTACTTC. Translated: CASSFPGGGTSIKTQYF.

In this sample, this clonotype turned up a few times. The chain joins TRBV12-3 or TRBV12-4 to TRBJ2-2; D gene uncertain. This CDR3 comprises 13 residues. The germline V and J ends were trimmed by 4 bases and 3 bases, with 6 bases remaining between them. This CDR3 reads CASSWPDTGELFF. CDR3 DNA: TGTGCCAGCAGTTGGCCTGACACCGGGGAGCTGTTTTTT.

Only a few counts were recorded for this clonotype. The rearrangement joins TRBV21-1 to TRBJ2-3; the listed D gene, TRBD2, was not tested against the DNA. TRBV21-1 is shown as a pseudogene. This CDR3 spans 16 amino acids. The CDR3 is CASSMEGRMITDTQYF. CDR3 sequence (DNA): TGTGCCAGCAGCATGGAGGGCCGTATGATCACAGATACGCAGTATTTT.

This clonotype was counted ten times or more. This chain joins TRBV24-1 and TRBJ2-1; D may match TRBD1 or TRBD2 (5 bases each). The V and J ends lost 9 bases and 0 bases respectively, with 11 bases between them. This CDR3 comprises 14 residues. CDR1 KGHDR and CDR2 SFDVKD come from the germline V gene. The CDR3 sequence: CATGDRSSYNEQFF. DNA for the CDR3: TGTGCCACCGGGGACCGCAGCTCCTACAATGAGCAGTTCTTC.

This chain links TRBV5-1 with TRBJ2-3; D is possibly TRBD1 or TRBD2 (5 bases each). The CDR3 runs to 15 residues. CDR1 and CDR2 from the germline V gene are SGHRS and YFSETQ. V dropped 3 bases and J dropped 1 base, with 12 bases sitting between them. The CDR3 spells CASSSRGGRTDTQYF. CDR3 DNA sequence: TGCGCCAGCAGCTCCCGGGGCGGGCGCACAGATACGCAGTATTTT.

This rearrangement joins TRBV4-1 to TRBJ2-1; perhaps D is TRBD1 or TRBD2 (5 bases each). Looked up from germline, CDR1 is MGHRA and CDR2 is YSYEKL. The V end lost 5 bases, the J end lost 5 bases, and 13 bases lay between the germline ends. This CDR3 has 14 residues. This CDR3 is CASSSSGTDNEQFF. CDR3 bases: TGCGCCAGCAGCAGTTCCGGGACGGACAATGAGCAGTTCTTC.

In this sample, this clonotype turned up a few times. The V gene is TRBV2, the J gene TRBJ2-1; D is uncertain. V was trimmed by 8 bases and J by 9 bases, leaving 14 bases between them. CDR1 is SNHLY and CDR2 is FYNNEI in the germline V gene. The CDR3 has 12 amino acids. The DNA for the CDR3 is TGTGCCAGCCGTCAAAGCCTGGGTGAGCAGTTCTTC. This translates into CASRQSLGEQFF.

This sequence joins TRBV7-3 and TRBJ2-3, with 13 positions matching TRBD2. The CDR3 has 16 residues. The germline gives CDR1 SGHTA, CDR2 FQGTGA. The V gene end was trimmed by 4 bases and the J gene end by 5 bases; junction bases not matched to a gene: 6. The CDR3 sequence is CASSSTSGGAIDTQYF. CDR3 sequence (DNA): TGTGCCAGCAGCTCTACTAGCGGGGGGGCAATAGATACGCAGTATTTT.

The sample holds a few counts of this clonotype. The gene calls are TRBV29-1 and TRBJ1-2; no reliable D call. The germline V gene has CDR1 SQVTM and CDR2 ANQGSEA. Trimming left V 3 bases short and J 7 bases short, with 15 bases between. The CDR3 is 13 amino acids. The CDR3 DNA sequence: TGCAGCGTTGATGTTTCGGGGTCGTCTGGCTACACCTTC. Translation gives CSVDVSGSSGYTF.

This clonotype has more than one count but fewer than ten. The chain links TRBV27 to TRBJ2-6, with 9 positions matching TRBD1. Per the germline V gene, CDR1 is MNHEY and CDR2 is SMNVEV (reference sequence). Germline trimming cut 0 bases from V and 2 bases from J; bases unmatched to any gene: 11. This CDR3 has 20 residues. DNA of the CDR3: TGTGCCAGCAGTTTATCTGGTTGGGACAGGGCCTTACCTGGGGCCAACGTCCTGACTTTC. It encodes CASSLSGWDRALPGANVLTF. The full variable domain, completed using reference TRBV27 and TRBJ2-6, is EAQVTQNPRYLITVTGKKLTVTCSQNMNHEYMSWYRQDPGLGLRQIYYSMNVEVTDKGDVPEGYKVSRKEKRNFPLILESPSPNQTSLYFCASSLSGWDRALPGANVLTFGAGSRLTVL.

This sequence joins TRBV18 and TRBJ1-1; D remains ambiguous. Germline-derived CDR1 and CDR2 are KGHSH and LQKENI. V was cut by 5 bases and J by 5 bases, with 12 bases left in between. This CDR3 is built from 13 residues. CDR3 in amino acids: CASSTGGETEAFF. The CDR3 nucleotides are TGTGCCAGCTCAACCGGCGGGGAAACTGAAGCTTTCTTT.

This clonotype was found a few times. The chain employs TRBV6-1 and TRBJ1-1; perhaps TRBD1 as D (6 bases). From germline, CDR1 is MNHNS and CDR2 SASEGT. The CDR3 loop spans 14 amino acids. V was cut by 4 bases and J by 5 bases, with 14 bases left in between. The CDR3: CASSAQGGGTEAFF. The CDR3 DNA reads as TGTGCCAGCAGTGCACAGGGTGGAGGGACTGAAGCTTTCTTT.

J is TRBJ1-2 and V is TRBV7-2, with a tentative D call TRBD1 (5 bases). Trimming took 8 bases from V and 5 from J, leaving 15 bases between them. CDR3 length: 13 residues. Germline CDR1 and CDR2: SGHTA and FQGNSA. CDR3 nucleotides: TGTGCCAGCGGGGGACTTCCGACTTATGGCTACACCTTC. Its translation: CASGGLPTYGYTF.

The chain has TRBV2 and TRBJ2-7, with no clear D. The germline V and J ends were trimmed by 7 bases and 4 bases, with 5 bases remaining between them. This CDR3 has 10 residues. Germline CDR1 SNHLY, CDR2 FYNNEI. CDR3 amino acids: CASNEYEQYF. The CDR3 coding sequence is TGTGCCAGCAATGAGTACGAGCAGTACTTC.

This rearrangement joins TRBV4-1 to TRBJ2-3; maybe TRBD2 (6 bases). The germline CDR1 and CDR2 sequences are MGHRA and YSYEKL. The CDR3 loop spans 14 amino acids. V dropped 2 bases and J dropped 10 bases, with 16 bases sitting between them. CDR3 loop: CASSQPGTSRAQYF. CDR3 nucleotides: TGCGCCAGCAGCCAACCCGGGACTTCCCGAGCGCAGTATTTT.

This clonotype has a handful of counts. This sequence joins TRBV12-3 or TRBV12-4 and TRBJ1-1, with 8 nucleotides matching TRBD1. Trimming cost V 6 bases and J 3 bases; bases outside gene matches: 9. CDR3 size: 15 residues. DNA of the CDR3: TGTGCCAGCAGACCCGGACAGGGCTGGGACACTGAAGCTTTCTTT. Amino acid sequence: CASRPGQGWDTEAFF.

The chain links TRBV20-1 to TRBJ1-1; 8 nucleotides align to TRBD1. CDR3 size: 14 residues. V was clipped by 6 bases and J by 3 bases; unmatched bases: 9. Germline V gene sequence: CDR1 DFQATT, CDR2 SNEGSKA (reference sequence). CDR3 nucleotide sequence: TGCAGTGCGCGGACAGGGTCTGGGGACACTGAAGCTTTCTTT. Its protein product is CSARTGSGDTEAFF.

The chain uses TRBV10-3 and TRBJ2-5; TRBD1 matches at 7 bases. V lost 4 bases to trimming and J lost 5 bases; unmatched junction nucleotides: 10. The CDR3 has 15 amino acids. Germline V gene data show CDR1 as ENHRY and CDR2 as SYGVKD. The CDR3 nucleotides are TGTGCCATCAGTGGGCAAGGGACAGCCCGTGAGACCCAGTACTTC. Its translation is CAISGQGTARETQYF.

This clonotype was observed a few times. DNA of the CDR3: TGCGCCAGCAGACCCCGGGGGACATCGAATGAAAAACTGTTTTTT. This codes for CASRPRGTSNEKLFF. The chain couples TRBV5-1 to TRBJ1-4; TRBD1 is a possible D gene (6 bases). Trimming shortened V by 5 bases and J by 5 bases, and 16 bases separated the two germline ends. The V gene's germline CDR1 is SGHRS and CDR2 YFSETQ. This CDR3 contains 15 residues.

The chain recombines TRBV4-3 with TRBJ2-6, with D maybe TRBD2 (5 bases). With 1 base removed from V and 1 base from J, the gap between germline ends came to 5 bases. Germline loops: CDR1 LGHNA, CDR2 YSLEER. The CDR3 loop spans 15 amino acids. In nucleotides, the CDR3 is TGCGCCAGCAGCCAAGGGAGGTCTGGGGCCAACGTCCTGACTTTC. Translated: CASSQGRSGANVLTF.

The genes are TRBV7-6 and TRBJ2-7; perhaps TRBD2 as D (5 bases). Trimming removed 5 bases from V and 0 bases from J, with 17 bases in between. Germline assignment: CDR1 SGHVS and CDR2 FNYEAQ. The CDR3 is made up of 16 amino acids. Written as DNA, the CDR3 is TGTGCCAGCAGCCCCCCCCCGGGGTTCGGCTCCTACGAGCAGTACTTC. Translating it yields CASSPPPGFGSYEQYF.

The V and J genes are TRBV18 and TRBJ1-1; D is uncertain. Trimming took 3 bases from V and 1 from J, leaving 12 bases between them. CDR3 length: 15 amino acids. CDR1 is KGHSH and CDR2 is LQKENI in the germline V gene. The CDR3 DNA sequence: TGTGCCAGCTCACCGCGGGTTGGTGCGAACACTGAAGCTTTCTTT. Translated: CASSPRVGANTEAFF.

This sequence joins TRBV7-9 and TRBJ1-6, with D possibly being TRBD1 (5 bases). The CDR3 covers 16 residues. The V gene's germline CDR1 is SEHNR and CDR2 FQNEAQ (reference sequence). V lost 5 bases to trimming and J lost 3 bases, with 14 bases between them. The CDR3 sequence: CASSPGSGDYNSPLHF. The CDR3 coding sequence is TGTGCCAGCAGCCCCGGGTCGGGGGACTATAATTCACCCCTCCACTTT.

The chain carries TRBV12-3 or TRBV12-4 and TRBJ2-1; 7 nucleotides match TRBD1. Trimming removed 6 bases from V and 2 bases from J; junction bases left unmatched: 7. The CDR3 sequence is 15 residues long. Here the CDR3 reads CASSETGKAYNEQFF. In nucleotides, the CDR3 is TGTGCCAGCAGCGAGACAGGGAAGGCCTACAATGAGCAGTTCTTC.

The rearrangement uses TRBV5-6 and TRBJ2-1, with TRBD2 identical over 7 bases. Trimming took 3 bases from V and 7 from J; bases not matched to a gene: 7. CDR3 size: 14 residues. The germline gives CDR1 SGHDT, CDR2 YYEEEE. CDR3 nucleotide sequence: TGTGCCAGCAGCTGGAGTTGGGGGGGTAATGAGCAGTTCTTC. Protein: CASSWSWGGNEQFF. Full variable domain (remainder filled in from reference TRBV5-6 and TRBJ2-1): DAGVTQSPTHLIKTRGQQVTLRCSPKSGHDTVSWYQQALGQGPQFIFQYYEEEERQRGNFPDRFSGHQFPNYSSELNVNALLLGDSALYLCASSWSWGGNEQFFGPGTRLTVL.

The count of this clonotype is one. The V and J genes are TRBV6-1 and TRBJ1-2; no firm D call. The CDR3 has 14 residues. V lost 1 base, J lost 4 bases, and 10 bases lay in between. Germline assignment: CDR1 MNHNS and CDR2 SASEGT. The CDR3 region is CASSEGATSYGYTF. In DNA form, the CDR3 reads TGTGCCAGCAGTGAAGGCGCCACTAGCTATGGCTACACCTTC.

This clonotype showed up just a few times. V is TRBV5-1 and J is TRBJ2-7, with D perhaps TRBD1 (6 bases). The CDR3 runs to 15 residues. Trimming shortened V by 1 base and J by 4 bases, and 15 bases separated the two germline ends. CDR1 is SGHRS and CDR2 is YFSETQ in the germline V gene. In DNA form, the CDR3 reads TGCGCCAGCAGCTTGTACCCAGGGGCGAGATACGAGCAGTACTTC. This codes for CASSLYPGARYEQYF. Full variable domain (outside the CDR3, taken from reference TRBV5-1 and TRBJ2-7): KAGVTQTPRYLIKTRGQQVTLSCSPISGHRSVSWYQQTPGQGLQFLFEYFSETQRNKGNFPGRFSGRQFSNSRSEMNVSTLELGDSALYLCASSLYPGARYEQYFGPGTRLTVT.

The genes are TRBV7-2 and TRBJ2-7; 8 bases align to TRBD1. The CDR3 has 16 residues. Per the germline V gene, CDR1 is SGHTA and CDR2 is FQGNSA. With V trimmed by 5 bases and J by 2 bases, 11 bases remained unmatched. The CDR3 here is CASSLGTGALPYEQYF. Written as DNA, the CDR3 is TGTGCCAGCAGCCTAGGGACAGGCGCGCTACCCTACGAGCAGTACTTC.

The sample holds a few counts of this clonotype. This chain connects TRBV11-1 to TRBJ2-6, with TRBD1 matching over 10 bases. The CDR3 spans 20 residues. V was pared by 4 bases and J by 0 bases, with 12 bases of the junction left unmatched. Germline assignment: CDR1 SGHAT and CDR2 FQDESV (reference sequence). The CDR3 DNA reads TGTGCCAGCAGCTCCCGACCCGGGACAGGGGATTACTCTGGGGCCAACGTCCTGACTTTC. Translated: CASSSRPGTGDYSGANVLTF.

This clonotype occurred many times. J is TRBJ2-7 and V is TRBV6-5; D is unresolved. V was pared by 0 bases and J by 2 bases, with 8 bases between. This CDR3 region has 14 residues. Germline V gives CDR1 MNHEY, CDR2 SVGAGI. CDR3 bases: TGTGCCAGCAGTTACTCTGGAAAGACCTACGAGCAGTACTTC. This translates into CASSYSGKTYEQYF.